This T cell receptor (beta chain) was sequenced for a study of response to subunit inactivated influenza vaccine. TCRdb processed the RT-PCR reads anew with MiXCR; each CDR3 protein has one entry. The repertoire holds 490,000 or so distinct CDR3 sequences, with 7.5% to 8.5% as singletons. The trim removed 7 bases at V and 10 bases at J, leaving 7 bases unmatched. The CDR3 runs 14 residues. This sequence was found in a man between 50 and 70 years old who received an inactivated influenza vaccine. This material consisted of PBMCs from blood, taken 23 to 25 months after vaccination. The V and J genes are TRBV12-3 or TRBV12-4 and TRBJ2-1, with 13 nucleotides matching TRBD2. The CDR3: CASIRTSGSGEQFF. The CDR3 DNA sequence: TGTGCCAGCATACGGACTAGCGGGAGCGGGGAGCAGTTCTTC.